This record concerns one T cell receptor beta chain sequence. Its antigen is unidentified. Presence of unique molecular identifiers characterized the TCR beta cDNA libraries. The authors obtained some 500,000 cDNA molecules from approximately 1 to 10 million T cells. TCRdb called the PCR reads again in MiXCR, with one record for every CDR3 protein. The sample contains hundreds of thousands of distinct CDR3 sequences, around 60% of which appear only once. The data derive from a study of post-analysis software for immune sequencing data. Study in general: In terms of disease course, relapsing-remitting, secondary progressive and progressive-relapsing multiple sclerosis were included. Findings and caveats of the study: The study found TRBV5-6, TRBV5-1 and TRBV20-1 among four to six TRBV segments more frequent in patients than controls. Compared against controls, patients with multiple sclerosis displayed significantly lower normalized Chao1 diversity. Batch-matched samples strongly co-clustered by F measure.

The CDR3 covers 12 residues. V lost 4 bases to trimming and J lost 7 bases, with 14 bases between them. Per germline, CDR1 DFQATT and CDR2 SNEGSKA (reference sequence). The receptor was derived from a girl aged 2-10 years with multiple sclerosis. The chain carries TRBV20-1 and TRBJ2-7; D ambiguous. Sample: blood. CDR3 in DNA: TGCAGTGCTACGGCGCCGAGCAATGAGCAGTACTTC. Translated: CSATAPSNEQYF.